This T cell receptor (beta chain) was captured by sequencing in a study of blood T cell repertoires in COVID-19. In the study's own analysis: For nucleated cells, counts were estimated from reference gene primer amplification. Only in-frame clones appear in the TCRdb table, and some are missing; sequencing was by immunoSEQ multiplex PCR. V, J and clone size reflect that table, while D and trimming were determined from the DNA. This sample yields about 170,000 clones, of which approximately 89% are seen a single time; 0.7% to 0.9% belongs to the top ten. V dropped 4 bases and J dropped 3 bases, with 16 bases sitting between them. Germline CDR1 and CDR2: MNHEY and SVGAGI. The CDR3 loop spans 16 amino acids. The study drew participants aged about 18 to 89 years from some 24 US areas.

Input material: PBMCs or T cells enriched from blood (not recorded which). The chain employs TRBV6-5 and TRBJ1-3; a weak D match, TRBD1 (5 bases). The TCR originated in a young woman who had recovered from COVID-19. CDR3 DNA sequence: TGTGCCAGCAGTTTCTCGACAGTCACAAGTGGAAACACCATATATTTT. It is translated as CASSFSTVTSGNTIYF.